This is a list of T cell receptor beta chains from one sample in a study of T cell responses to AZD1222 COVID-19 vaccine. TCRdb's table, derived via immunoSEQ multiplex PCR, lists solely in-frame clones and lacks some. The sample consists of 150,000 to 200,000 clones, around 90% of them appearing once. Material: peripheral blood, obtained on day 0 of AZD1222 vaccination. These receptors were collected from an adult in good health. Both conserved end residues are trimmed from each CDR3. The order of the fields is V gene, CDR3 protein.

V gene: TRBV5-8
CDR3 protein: ASSSQPGSAVGYT

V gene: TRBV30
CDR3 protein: AWSVLNTEAF

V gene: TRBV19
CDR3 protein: ASQLQSNQPQH

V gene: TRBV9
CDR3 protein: ASSRHNDYGYT

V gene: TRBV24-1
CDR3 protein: ATSAAEASGSNEQF

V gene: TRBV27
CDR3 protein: ASSLWGANTGELF

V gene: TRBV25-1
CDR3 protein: ASRWTGNDSPLH

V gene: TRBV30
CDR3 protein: AFSGFFKGEQF

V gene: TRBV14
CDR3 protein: ASSQRTSGGEGSYEQY

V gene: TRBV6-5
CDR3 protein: ASREDARNQPQH

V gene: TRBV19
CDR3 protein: ASSIPALNYGYT

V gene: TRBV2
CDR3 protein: ASSVLTGGSSNQPQH

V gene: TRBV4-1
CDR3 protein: ASSQVTLYYGYT

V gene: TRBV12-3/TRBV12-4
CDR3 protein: ASSQGAGELF

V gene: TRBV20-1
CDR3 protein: SAREKLF

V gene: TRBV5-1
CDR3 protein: ASSLDPGDQPQH

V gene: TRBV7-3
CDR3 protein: ASSLQATSYGYT

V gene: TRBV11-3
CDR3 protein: ASSLGGPDTQY

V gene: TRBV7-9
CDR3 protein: ASSLELWDLHEQY

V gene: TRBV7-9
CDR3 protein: ASSYNYRDRGTDTQY

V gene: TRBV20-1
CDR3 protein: SASVAGKGTEAF

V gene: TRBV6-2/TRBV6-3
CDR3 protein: ASSYPHEQF

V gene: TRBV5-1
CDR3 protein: ASSLDRRSSYEQY

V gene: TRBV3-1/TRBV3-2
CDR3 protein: ASSQDQGRGRISSYEQY

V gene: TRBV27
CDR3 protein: ASSPDGPNYGYT

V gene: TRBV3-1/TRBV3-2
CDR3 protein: ASSQEGTSGHYEQY

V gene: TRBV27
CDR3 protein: ASSFPGQGIYEQY

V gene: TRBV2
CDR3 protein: ASSTENYGYT

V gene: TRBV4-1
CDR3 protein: ASSHQTLGQYSGNTIY

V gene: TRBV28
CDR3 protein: ASRTNREGYT

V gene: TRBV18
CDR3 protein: ASSPTDSGANVLT

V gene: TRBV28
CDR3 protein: ASRDGGEVNSPLH

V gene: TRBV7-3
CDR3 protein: ASSPRDTSLSGYT

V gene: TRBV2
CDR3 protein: ASSRDGSNYGYT

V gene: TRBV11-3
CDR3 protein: ASSLGLAGEVDTQY

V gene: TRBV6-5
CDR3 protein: ASSYSFDSSRDIQY

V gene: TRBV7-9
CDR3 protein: SGGADTGELF

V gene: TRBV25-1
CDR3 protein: ASSEEAGGFYNEQF

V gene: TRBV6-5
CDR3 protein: ASSTDRINTEAF

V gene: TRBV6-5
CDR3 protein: ASSRGTTSGNTIY

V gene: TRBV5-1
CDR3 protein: ASSSQGAAPEKLF

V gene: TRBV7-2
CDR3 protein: ASSLADRPQH

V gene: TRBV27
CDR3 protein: ASRSTSSSYNEQF

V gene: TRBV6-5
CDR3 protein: ASRLTGTVAYEQY

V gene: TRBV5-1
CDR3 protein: ASSPPGIVTDTQY

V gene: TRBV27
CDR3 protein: ASSLYRGRGITGELF

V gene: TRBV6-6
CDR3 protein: ASAAAEDNQPQH

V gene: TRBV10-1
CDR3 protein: ASSYIFHRGQETQY

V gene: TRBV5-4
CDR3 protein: ASSLETQETQY

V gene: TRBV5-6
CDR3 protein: ASRLTGEIPSTDTQY

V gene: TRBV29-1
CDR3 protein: SVEPSGQQTNYGYT

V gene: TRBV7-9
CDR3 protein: ASSLEYEQY

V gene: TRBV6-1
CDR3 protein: ASSGGATWASYEQY

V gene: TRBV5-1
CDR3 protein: ASSLQPPAGSYNEQF

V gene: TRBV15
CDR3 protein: ATSRVRANTGELF

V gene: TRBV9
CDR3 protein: ASSVASNKGGYT

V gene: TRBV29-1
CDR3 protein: SVAGRDNNQPQH

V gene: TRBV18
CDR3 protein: ASSPGTDTQY

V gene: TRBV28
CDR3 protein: ASTPRYGELF

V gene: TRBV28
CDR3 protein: ASSLGTGREKLF